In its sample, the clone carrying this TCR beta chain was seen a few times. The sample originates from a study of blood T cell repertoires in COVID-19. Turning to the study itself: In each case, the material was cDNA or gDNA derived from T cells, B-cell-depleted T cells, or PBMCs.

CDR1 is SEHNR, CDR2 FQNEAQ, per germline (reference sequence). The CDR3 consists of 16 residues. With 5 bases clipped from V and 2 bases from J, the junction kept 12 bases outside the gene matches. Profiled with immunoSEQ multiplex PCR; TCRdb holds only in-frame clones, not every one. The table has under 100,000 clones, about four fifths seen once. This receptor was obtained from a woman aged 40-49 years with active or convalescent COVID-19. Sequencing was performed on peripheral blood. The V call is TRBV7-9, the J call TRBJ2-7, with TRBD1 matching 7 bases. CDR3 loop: CASSLVHGTVPYEQYF. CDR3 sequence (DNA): TGTGCCAGCAGCCTAGTTCACGGGACAGTGCCCTACGAGCAGTACTTC.